This TCR beta chain was sequenced for a study of CD8 T cells in Susac syndrome (dated by TCRdb to the late 2010s). Regarding the complete study: Repertoire sequencing was used to test whether CD8+ T cell activation and differentiation in Susac syndrome was antigen driven. What the work shows at the level of the full study, not this receptor alone: The TCR sequencing and HLA analysis was acknowledged to have included a relatively small number of individuals.

High-throughput TCR beta sequencing profiled peripheral blood CD8+ and CD4+ T cells from healthy donors, Susac syndrome patients and multiple sclerosis patients. Multiple sclerosis controls were treatment-naive patients with stable or active relapsing-remitting disease fulfilling revised McDonald criteria. Bulk CD8+ and CD4+ T cells were purified by magnetic negative isolation, whereas CD8+ TEMRA cells were enriched by FACS. Blood was collected in EDTA tubes and processed within 24 hours, with PBMCs isolated through density gradient centrifugation. PBMCs destined for TCR sequencing were cryopreserved in liquid nitrogen and later thawed in a 37 °C water bath. A purity of at least 90% was achieved for sorted or isolated CD4+, CD8+ and CD8+ TEMRA cells. RNA was extracted using the RNeasy kit, and about 0.5 to 1 ug of the RNA was reverse transcribed with random hexamers. The immunoSEQ multiplex PCR assay, covering 54 Vbeta and 13 Jbeta segments, was used to amplify TCR beta CDR3 regions. PCR amplification bias was corrected by using a synthetic template baseline for primer optimization and computational correction. Per the authors' processing: Only productive sequences were kept, with reads annotated to V, D and J genes according to IMGT and analyzed in immunoSEQ Analyzer. To calculate clonality, Shannon entropy was normalized by log2 of the number of productive unique sequences and then subtracted from one. For each patient and control, public and private clones were evaluated among the 100 most prevalent clones. Susac-specific clones were defined as absent from healthy and MS cohorts, some 1,000 published viral clones and other ImmuneACCESS disease sequences. Starting from the raw public reads, TCRdb applied fastp trimming at Q25, assembled clones with MiXCR and retained in-frame beta chains. When rows share a CDR3 protein, they turn into one entry using the most common DNA and genes. The V and J calls and clone size come from TCRdb's table, not from the authors' own analysis. Here the sample has some 170,000 distinct CDR3 sequences; around 94% occur a single time. About 0.095% of the sample is taken by the ten largest.

Turning to this clonotype: The clone's antigen remains unknown. No quality values exist for individual bases; no much larger clone is one base distant.

Compared with germline, V lacks 6 bases and J lacks 2 bases; bases without a gene match: 11. In the germline V gene (reference sequence), CDR1 corresponds to MNHEY and CDR2 to SMNVEV. CDR3 length: 17 amino acids, cysteine to phenylalanine. Only the CDR3 part of the read is kept: 51 bases, read in frame from the first base. Sample: CD4+ T cells from PBMCs. The TCR originated in a human donor with multiple sclerosis. The V and J segments used are TRBV27 and TRBJ2-2, and 8 bases in between align with TRBD2. The CDR3 is CASSLIAGPLNTGELFF. The nucleotide sequence reads as follows: TGTGCCAGCAGCTTAATAGCGGGGCCCCTCAACACCGGGGAGCTGTTTTTT.